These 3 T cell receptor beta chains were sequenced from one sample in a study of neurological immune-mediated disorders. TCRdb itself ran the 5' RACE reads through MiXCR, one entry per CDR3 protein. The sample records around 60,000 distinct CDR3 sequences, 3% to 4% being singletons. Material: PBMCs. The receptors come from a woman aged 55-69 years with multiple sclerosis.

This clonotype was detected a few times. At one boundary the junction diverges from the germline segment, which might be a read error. The CDR3 is CASSLGGLIKF. CDR3 DNA: TGTGCCAGCAGCCTCGGGGGCTTGATTAAATTC. The chain joins TRBV14 to TRBJ2-5; either TRBD1 or TRBD2 may supply D (6 bases each). Germline CDR1 reads SGHDN; CDR2 reads FVKESK. The CDR3 has 11 amino acids.

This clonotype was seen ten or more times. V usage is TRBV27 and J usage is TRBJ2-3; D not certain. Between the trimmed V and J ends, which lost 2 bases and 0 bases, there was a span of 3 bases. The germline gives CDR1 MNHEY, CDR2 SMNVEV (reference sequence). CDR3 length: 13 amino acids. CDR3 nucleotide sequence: TGTGCCAGCAGTTTAGCGAGCACAGATACGCAGTATTTT. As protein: CASSLASTDTQYF.

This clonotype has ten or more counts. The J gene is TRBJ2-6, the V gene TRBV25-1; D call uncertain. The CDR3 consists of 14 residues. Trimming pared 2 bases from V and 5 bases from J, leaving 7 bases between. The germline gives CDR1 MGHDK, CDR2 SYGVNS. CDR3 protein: CASSETLRANVLTF. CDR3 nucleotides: TGTGCCAGCAGTGAAACACTTAGGGCCAACGTCCTGACTTTC.